The clone carrying this TCR beta chain was observed once. Its antigen is currently unknown. The PCR contained 60 Vbeta and 13 Jbeta primers. The data were produced by immunoSEQ multiplex PCR, yet TCRdb's version contains in-frame clones alone and is incomplete. The sample includes around 120,000 clones, over 65% of them seen just once. These data originate in a study of cytomegalovirus exposure and HLA in healthy donors. Whole-study findings and limits: A later analysis linked a missense DCLRE1C variant to TCR beta V- and J-gene trimming. A few V segments could not be told apart, such as TRBV6-2 and TRBV6-3, and were left out.

Deletions cut 6 bases from V and 5 bases from J, with 17 bases between. Germline CDR1 is SNHLY and CDR2 is FYNNEI. The CDR3 length is 14 residues. The source material was PBMCs. This clonotype was sampled from a woman between 40 and 55 years old in good health and CMV-seropositive. The V gene is TRBV2, the J gene TRBJ2-7; perhaps TRBD1 as D (5 bases). DNA for the CDR3: TGTGCCAGCAGAGGGGTGTCATGGGGAAACGAGCAGTACTTC. Translating gives CASRGVSWGNEQYF.